The source of this T cell receptor beta chain is a study of blood T cells in healthy people across ages. Study-wide findings and caveats: Across the age range, TCR beta diversity per million T cells fell in a roughly linear way.

The authors ran a second PCR of 7 to 11 cycles using a sample-barcoded 5' primer and a J-beta primer mix. TCRdb ran MiXCR on the 5' RACE reads and lists one entry per CDR3 protein. The sample holds hundreds of thousands of distinct CDR3 sequences, about 56% seen once. The CDR3 runs to 15 residues. Germline CDR1 reads DFQATT; CDR2 reads SNEGSKA (reference sequence). J gave up 1 base and V 5 bases, and 8 bases lay outside the gene matches. Details on this clonotype: What it recognizes is unknown.

This chain joins TRBV20-1 and TRBJ2-1, with 7 positions matching TRBD2. The sequencing input was blood. This TCR derives from a man aged 40-55 years in good health. The CDR3 region has the DNA TGCAGTGCTCGACTAGCCGGGAAATCCTACAATGAGCAGTTCTTC. Encoded protein: CSARLAGKSYNEQFF.